The T cell receptor (beta chain) under discussion was sequenced for a study of T cells after yellow fever vaccination. Template switching by 5'RACE produced TCR cDNA, adding a universal primer site and UMIs. MiXCR, run by TCRdb on the 5' RACE reads, gives a single entry per CDR3 protein. The table includes around 320,000 distinct CDR3 sequences, around 10% detected once. The V end was cut by 5 bases, the J end by 8 bases, with 16 bases between. The CDR3 has 13 residues. CDR1 and CDR2 from the germline V gene are MGHDK and SYGVNS. Ten or more counts support this clonotype. Its specificity is not known. Study conclusions and caveats: A small proportion of clonotypes was detected in both the CD4 and CD8 compartments. In post-booster samples, most primary-vaccination clones reappeared (just under 97% CD4, 75% to 90% CD8).

This specimen consisted of CD4+ T cells sorted from PBMCs, obtained 45 days after the yellow fever booster vaccination. The clonotype comes from a man aged 18 to 35 who received the YFV17D yellow fever vaccine. The chain couples TRBV25-1 to TRBJ2-7; TRBD2 might be the D (6 bases). The DNA of the CDR3 is TGTGCCAGCAGTAAGGGTGGTAGCGGCAAGCAGTACTTC. Amino acid sequence: CASSKGGSGKQYF.